The TCR beta chain under discussion was sequenced for a study of T cells in Graves' hyperthyroidism and ophthalmopathy. Background on the study: Initial diagnosis, before any treatment, was when peripheral blood was collected.

The study left out patients who had uncontrolled infection, other autoimmune disease, pregnancy or lactation. Diagnoses were established using clinical symptoms, serum thyroxine and TRAb, thyroid ultrasound and orbital computed tomography. The V gene's germline CDR1 is SGDLS and CDR2 YYNGEE. V was pared by 4 bases and J by 5 bases, with 16 bases between. The CDR3 loop spans 14 amino acids. The source material, RNA transcripts, was used to amplify TCR beta CDR3 regions. RT-PCR in the first round (using the HTBI primer set) targeted the TCR CDR3. TCRdb ran MiXCR on the multiplex PCR reads and lists one entry per CDR3 protein. The repertoire holds under 400,000 distinct CDR3 sequences, with 15% to 20% as singletons.

V usage is TRBV9 and J usage is TRBJ2-7; D is possibly TRBD1 (5 bases). This TCR derives from a woman in her forties with Graves' ophthalmopathy. The specimen was blood. Here the CDR3 reads CASSHGAGPHEQYF. Written as DNA, the CDR3 is TGTGCCAGCAGCCATGGGGCAGGGCCCCACGAGCAGTACTTC. Complete variable domain (other parts from reference TRBV9 and TRBJ2-7): DSGVTQTPKHLITATGQRVTLRCSPRSGDLSVYWYQQSLDQGLQFLIQYYNGEERAKGNILERFSAQQFPDLHSELNLSSLELGDSALYFCASSHGAGPHEQYFGPGTRLTVT.